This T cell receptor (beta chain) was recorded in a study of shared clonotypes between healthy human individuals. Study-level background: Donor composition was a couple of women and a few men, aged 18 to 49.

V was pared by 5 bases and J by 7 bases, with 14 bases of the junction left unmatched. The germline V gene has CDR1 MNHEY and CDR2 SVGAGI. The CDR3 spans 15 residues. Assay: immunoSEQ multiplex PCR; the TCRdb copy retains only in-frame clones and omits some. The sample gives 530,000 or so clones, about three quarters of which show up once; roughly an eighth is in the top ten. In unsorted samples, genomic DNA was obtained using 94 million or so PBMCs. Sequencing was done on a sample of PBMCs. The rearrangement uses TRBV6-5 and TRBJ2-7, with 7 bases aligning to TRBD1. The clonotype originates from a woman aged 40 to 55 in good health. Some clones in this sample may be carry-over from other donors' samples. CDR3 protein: CASSGTVQPGGEQYF. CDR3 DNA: TGTGCCAGCAGTGGGACAGTACAACCGGGCGGGGAGCAGTACTTC.